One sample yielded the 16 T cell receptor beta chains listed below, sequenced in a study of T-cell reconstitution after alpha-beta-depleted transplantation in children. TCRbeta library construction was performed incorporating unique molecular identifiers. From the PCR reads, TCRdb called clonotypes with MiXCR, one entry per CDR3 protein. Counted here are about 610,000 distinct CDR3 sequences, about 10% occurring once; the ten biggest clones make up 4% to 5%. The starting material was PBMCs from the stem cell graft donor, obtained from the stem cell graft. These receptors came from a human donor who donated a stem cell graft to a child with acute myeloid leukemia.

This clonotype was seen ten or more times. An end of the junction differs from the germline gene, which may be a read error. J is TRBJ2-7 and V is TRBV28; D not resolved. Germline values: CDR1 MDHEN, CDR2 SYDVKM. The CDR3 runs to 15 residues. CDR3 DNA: TGTGCCAGCAGTTTAGCAGGTGTCCTCTCCCACGAGCAGTACTTC. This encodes CASSLAGVLSHEQYF. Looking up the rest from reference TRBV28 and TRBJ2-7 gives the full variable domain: DVKVTQSSRYLVKRTGEKVFLECVQDMDHENMFWYRQDPGLGLRLIYFSYDVKMKEKGDIPEGYSVSREKKERFSLILESASTNQTSMYLCASSLAGVLSHEQYFGPGTRLTVT.

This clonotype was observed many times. CDR3 amino acids: CSVGIGDSYTDTQYF. For the CDR3, the DNA is TGCAGCGTTGGGATAGGGGACAGTTACACAGATACGCAGTATTTT. The J gene is TRBJ2-3, the V gene TRBV29-1; 7 bases fit TRBD1. This CDR3 has 15 residues. Germline loops: CDR1 SQVTM, CDR2 ANQGSEA. After removal of 4 bases from V and 2 bases from J, the junction contained 9 bases not matched to a gene.

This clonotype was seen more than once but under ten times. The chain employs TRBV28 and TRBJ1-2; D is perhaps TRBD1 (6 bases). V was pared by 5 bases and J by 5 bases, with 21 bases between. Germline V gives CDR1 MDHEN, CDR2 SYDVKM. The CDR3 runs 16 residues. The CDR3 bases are TGTGCCAGCAGTCCAGAAGGACGGTCTAGGGGGTATGGCTACACCTTC. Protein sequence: CASSPEGRSRGYGYTF.

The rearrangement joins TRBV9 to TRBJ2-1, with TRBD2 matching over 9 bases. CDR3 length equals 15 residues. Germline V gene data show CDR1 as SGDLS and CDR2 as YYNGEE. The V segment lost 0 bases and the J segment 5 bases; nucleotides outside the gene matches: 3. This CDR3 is CASSVELAGHNEQFF. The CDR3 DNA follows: TGTGCCAGCAGCGTAGAACTAGCGGGCCACAATGAGCAGTTCTTC.

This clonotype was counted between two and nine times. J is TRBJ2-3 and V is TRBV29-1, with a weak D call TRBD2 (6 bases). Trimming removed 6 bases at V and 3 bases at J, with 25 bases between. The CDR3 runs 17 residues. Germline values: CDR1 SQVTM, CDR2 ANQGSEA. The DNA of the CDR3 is TGCAGCGTCTACGGGGGAGATGTCCGGGAGTATACAGATACGCAGTATTTT. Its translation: CSVYGGDVREYTDTQYF.

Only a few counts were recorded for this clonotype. The CDR3 protein is CASSSFEGNEQFF. The CDR3, as DNA: TGTGCCAGCAGTTCGTTTGAAGGCAATGAGCAGTTCTTC. The J gene is TRBJ2-1, the V gene TRBV6-4; D is unresolved. Germline CDR1 is MRHNA and CDR2 is SNTAGT. This CDR3 comprises 13 residues. V was clipped by 5 bases and J by 6 bases, with 11 bases between them.

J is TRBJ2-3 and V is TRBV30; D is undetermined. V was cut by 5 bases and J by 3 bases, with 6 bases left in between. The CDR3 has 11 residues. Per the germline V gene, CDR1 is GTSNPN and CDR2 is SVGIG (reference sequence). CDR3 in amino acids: CAWHMTDTQYF. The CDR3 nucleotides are TGTGCCTGGCACATGACAGATACGCAGTATTTT.

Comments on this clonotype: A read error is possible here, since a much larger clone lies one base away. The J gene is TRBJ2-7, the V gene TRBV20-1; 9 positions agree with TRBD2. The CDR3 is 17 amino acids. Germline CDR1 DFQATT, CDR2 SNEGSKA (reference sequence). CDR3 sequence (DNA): TGCTGTGCTAGAGACTTACCCTTAGCGGGAGTCTCCTACGAGCAGTACTTC. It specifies CCARDLPLAGVSYEQYF.

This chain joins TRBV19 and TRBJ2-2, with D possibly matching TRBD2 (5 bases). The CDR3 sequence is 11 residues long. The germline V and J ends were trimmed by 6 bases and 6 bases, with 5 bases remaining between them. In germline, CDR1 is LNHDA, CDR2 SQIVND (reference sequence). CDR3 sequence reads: CASREAGELFF. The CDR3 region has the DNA TGTGCCAGTAGGGAGGCCGGGGAGCTGTTTTTT.

CDR3 sequence (DNA): TGTGCCAGCAGCAACCTGACTAGCGGGGGTCGATCCTACGAGCAGTACTTC. Its protein is CASSNLTSGGRSYEQYF. The chain employs TRBV21-1 and TRBJ2-7; TRBD2, the table's D call, lacks a check against the DNA. TRBV21-1 is termed a pseudogene. The CDR3 loop spans 17 amino acids.

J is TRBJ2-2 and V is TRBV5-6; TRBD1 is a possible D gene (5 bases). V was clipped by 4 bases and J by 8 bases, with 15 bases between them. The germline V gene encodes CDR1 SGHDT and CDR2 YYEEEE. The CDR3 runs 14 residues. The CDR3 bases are TGTGCCAGCAGCACCGAACAGGAGAGAGGGGAGCTGTTTTTT. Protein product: CASSTEQERGELFF.

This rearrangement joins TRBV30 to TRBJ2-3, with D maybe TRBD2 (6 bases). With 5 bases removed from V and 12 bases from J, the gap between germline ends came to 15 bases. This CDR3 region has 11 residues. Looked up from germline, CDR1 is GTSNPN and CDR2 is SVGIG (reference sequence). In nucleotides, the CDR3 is TGTGCCTGGGCTAAGGGGACTTTTCAGTATTTT. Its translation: CAWAKGTFQYF.

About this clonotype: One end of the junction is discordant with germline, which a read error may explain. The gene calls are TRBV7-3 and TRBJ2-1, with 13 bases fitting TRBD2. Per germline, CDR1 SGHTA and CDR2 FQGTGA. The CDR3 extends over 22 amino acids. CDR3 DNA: TGTGCCAGCAGCGTAACAAGATTAGGACTAGCGGGAGAGGGAGGCTCCTACAATGAGCAGTTCTTC. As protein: CASSVTRLGLAGEGGSYNEQFF.

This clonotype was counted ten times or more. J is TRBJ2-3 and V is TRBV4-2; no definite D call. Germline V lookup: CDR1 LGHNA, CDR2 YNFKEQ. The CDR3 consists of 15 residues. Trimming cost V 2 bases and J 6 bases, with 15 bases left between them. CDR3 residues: CASSQSGPIGDTQYF. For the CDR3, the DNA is TGTGCCAGCAGCCAATCCGGTCCGATAGGGGATACGCAGTATTTT.

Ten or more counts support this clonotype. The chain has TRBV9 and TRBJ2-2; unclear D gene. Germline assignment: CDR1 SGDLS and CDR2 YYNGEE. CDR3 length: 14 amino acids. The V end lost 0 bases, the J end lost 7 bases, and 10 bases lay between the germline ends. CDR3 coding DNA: TGTGCCAGCAGCGTAGCTCGCGGCATCGGGGAGCTGTTTTTT. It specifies CASSVARGIGELFF.

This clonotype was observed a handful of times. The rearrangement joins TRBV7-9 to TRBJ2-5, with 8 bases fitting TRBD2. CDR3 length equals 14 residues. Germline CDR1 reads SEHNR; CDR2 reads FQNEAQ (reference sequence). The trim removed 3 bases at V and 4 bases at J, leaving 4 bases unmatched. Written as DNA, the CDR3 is TGTGCCAGCAGCTTCCTTACTAGCGGAGAGACCCAGTACTTC. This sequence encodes CASSFLTSGETQYF.